The table lists the clone carrying this T cell receptor (beta chain) with many counts. TCRdb reanalyzed the PCR reads with MiXCR. Here the sample spans over 25,000 clones, 15% to 20% being singletons. Treatment of any kind had been given to no patient before thyroid surgery. This entry is derived from a study of metastatic and nonmetastatic thyroid tumors. Turning to the study itself: For malignant and benign thyroid patients, tumor or nodule tissue and blood were the sources whose repertoires were compared.

In germline, CDR1 is LNHDA, CDR2 SQIVND (reference sequence). This CDR3 comprises 15 residues. V was pared by 7 bases and J by 0 bases, with 5 bases of the junction left unmatched. Specimen: blood. This TCR came from a female donor with papillary thyroid cancer or a benign thyroid nodule (not recorded which). Some clones in this sample may be carry-over from other donors' samples. The gene calls are TRBV19 and TRBJ2-2, with 7 bases that match TRBD1. CDR3 sequence (DNA): TGTGCCAGTAATGGGGACAGACCGAACACCGGGGAGCTGTTTTTT. Encoded protein: CASNGDRPNTGELFF.